This T cell receptor beta chain was identified during a study of blood T cell repertoires in COVID-19. Study background: Acute and convalescent COVID-19 specimens originated in the United States, Italy and Spain.

Only in-frame clones appear in the TCRdb table, and some are missing; sequencing was by immunoSEQ multiplex PCR. Of some 74,000 clones detected, roughly 76% appear once; the ten largest clones hold roughly 15%. This sequence was found in a man between 65 and 79 years old with active or convalescent COVID-19. Specimen: peripheral blood.

For the CDR3, the DNA is TGTGCCAGCAGCGTTCAGTCTGACAGGGTGGGGTCACCCCTCCACTTT. Its translation is CASSVQSDRVGSPLHF. This sequence joins TRBV9 and TRBJ1-6; 7 bases align to TRBD1. Germline CDR1 and CDR2: SGDLS and YYNGEE. V lost 2 bases, J lost 10 bases, and 12 bases stayed unmatched. This CDR3 comprises 16 residues.